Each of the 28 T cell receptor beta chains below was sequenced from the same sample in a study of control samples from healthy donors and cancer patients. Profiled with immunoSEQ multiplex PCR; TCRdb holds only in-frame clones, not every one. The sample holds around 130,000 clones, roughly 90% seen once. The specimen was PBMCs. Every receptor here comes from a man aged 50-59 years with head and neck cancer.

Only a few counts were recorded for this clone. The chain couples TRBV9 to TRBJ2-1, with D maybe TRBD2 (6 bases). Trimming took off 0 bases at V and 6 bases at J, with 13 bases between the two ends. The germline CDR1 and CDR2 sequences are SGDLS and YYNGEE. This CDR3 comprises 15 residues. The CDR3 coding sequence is TGTGCCAGCAGCGTAGCAGGACTACCTCTCAATGAGCAGTTCTTC. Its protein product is CASSVAGLPLNEQFF. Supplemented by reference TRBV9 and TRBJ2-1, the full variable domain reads DSGVTQTPKHLITATGQRVTLRCSPRSGDLSVYWYQQSLDQGLQFLIQYYNGEERAKGNILERFSAQQFPDLHSELNLSSLELGDSALYFCASSVAGLPLNEQFFGPGTRLTVL.

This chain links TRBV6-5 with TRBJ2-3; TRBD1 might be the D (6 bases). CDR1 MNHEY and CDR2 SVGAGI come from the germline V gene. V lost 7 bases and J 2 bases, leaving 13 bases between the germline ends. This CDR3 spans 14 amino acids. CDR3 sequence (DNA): TGTGCCAGCACCGAACAGGGTCCCACAGATACGCAGTATTTT. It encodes CASTEQGPTDTQYF.

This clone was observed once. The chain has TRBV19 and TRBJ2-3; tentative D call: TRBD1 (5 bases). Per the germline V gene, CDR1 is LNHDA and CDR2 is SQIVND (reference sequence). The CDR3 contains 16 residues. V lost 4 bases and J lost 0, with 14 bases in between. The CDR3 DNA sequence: TGTGCCAGTAGTACCCTGACAGTTCCTAGCACAGATACGCAGTATTTT. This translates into CASSTLTVPSTDTQYF. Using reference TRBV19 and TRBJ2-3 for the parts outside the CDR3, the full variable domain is DGGITQSPKYLFRKEGQNVTLSCEQNLNHDAMYWYRQDPGQGLRLIYYSQIVNDFQKGDIAEGYSVSREKKESFPLTVTSAQKNPTAFYLCASSTLTVPSTDTQYFGPGTRLTVL.

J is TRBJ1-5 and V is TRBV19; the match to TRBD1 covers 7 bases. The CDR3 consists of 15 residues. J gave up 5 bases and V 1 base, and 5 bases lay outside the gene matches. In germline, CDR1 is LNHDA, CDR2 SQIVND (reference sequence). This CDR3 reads CASSIGGGGYQPQHF. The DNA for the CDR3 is TGTGCCAGTAGTATAGGTGGAGGGGGCTATCAGCCCCAGCATTTT.

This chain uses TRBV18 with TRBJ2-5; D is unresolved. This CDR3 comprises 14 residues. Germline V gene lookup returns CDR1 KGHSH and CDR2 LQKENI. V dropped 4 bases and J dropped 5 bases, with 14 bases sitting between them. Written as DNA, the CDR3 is TGTGCCAGCTCACTGGGAACCGAAAGGGAGACCCAGTACTTC. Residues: CASSLGTERETQYF.

CDR3 amino acids: CASSLIGTAYEQYF. Written as DNA, the CDR3 is TGTGCCAGCAGTTTAATTGGGACAGCGTACGAGCAGTACTTC. The V gene is TRBV28, the J gene TRBJ2-7, with 7 bases matching TRBD1. The J segment lost 4 bases and the V segment lost 2 bases, leaving 5 bases of the junction unmatched. This CDR3 region has 14 residues. Germline CDR1 reads MDHEN; CDR2 reads SYDVKM.

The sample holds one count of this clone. CDR3 residues: CASSLVSYEQYF. CDR3 sequence (DNA): TGTGCCAGCAGCCTAGTTTCCTACGAGCAGTACTTC. The chain couples TRBV12-3 or TRBV12-4 to TRBJ2-7; D remains ambiguous. The V gene lost 6 bases and the J gene lost 1 base, with 7 bases spanning the gap. CDR3 length: 12 amino acids.

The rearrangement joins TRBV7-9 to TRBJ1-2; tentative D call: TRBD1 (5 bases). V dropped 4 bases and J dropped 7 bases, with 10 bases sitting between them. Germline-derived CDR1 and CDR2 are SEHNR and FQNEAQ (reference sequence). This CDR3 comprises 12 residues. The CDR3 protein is CASSSQVSGYTF. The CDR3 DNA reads TGTGCCAGCAGCTCACAGGTCTCTGGCTACACCTTC.

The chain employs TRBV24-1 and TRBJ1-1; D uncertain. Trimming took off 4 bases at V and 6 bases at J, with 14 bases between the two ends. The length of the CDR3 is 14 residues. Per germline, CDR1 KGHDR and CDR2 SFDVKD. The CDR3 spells CATSDLDGRAEAFF. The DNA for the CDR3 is TGTGCCACCAGTGACCTGGACGGTAGGGCTGAAGCTTTCTTT.

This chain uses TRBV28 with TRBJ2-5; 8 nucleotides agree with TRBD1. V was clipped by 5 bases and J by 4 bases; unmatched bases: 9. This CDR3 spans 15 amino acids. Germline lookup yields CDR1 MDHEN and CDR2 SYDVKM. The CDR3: CASSPAGRGPETQYF. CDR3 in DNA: TGTGCCAGCAGTCCAGCAGGCAGGGGGCCAGAGACCCAGTACTTC. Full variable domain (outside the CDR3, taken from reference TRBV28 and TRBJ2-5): DVKVTQSSRYLVKRTGEKVFLECVQDMDHENMFWYRQDPGLGLRLIYFSYDVKMKEKGDIPEGYSVSREKKERFSLILESASTNQTSMYLCASSPAGRGPETQYFGPGTRLLVL.

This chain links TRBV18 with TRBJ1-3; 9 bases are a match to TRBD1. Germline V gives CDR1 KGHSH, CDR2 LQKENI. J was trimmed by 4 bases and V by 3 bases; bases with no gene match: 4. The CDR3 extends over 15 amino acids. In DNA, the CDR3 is TGTGCCAGCTCACCTGGGACAGGGAACGGAAACACCATATATTTT. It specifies CASSPGTGNGNTIYF.

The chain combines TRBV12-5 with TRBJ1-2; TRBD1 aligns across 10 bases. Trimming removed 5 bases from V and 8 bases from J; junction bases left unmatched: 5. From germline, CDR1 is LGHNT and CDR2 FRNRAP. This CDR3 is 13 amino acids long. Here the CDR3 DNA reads TGTGCTAGTGGTCACGACAGGGGGCCCGGCTACACCTTC. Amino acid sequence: CASGHDRGPGYTF.

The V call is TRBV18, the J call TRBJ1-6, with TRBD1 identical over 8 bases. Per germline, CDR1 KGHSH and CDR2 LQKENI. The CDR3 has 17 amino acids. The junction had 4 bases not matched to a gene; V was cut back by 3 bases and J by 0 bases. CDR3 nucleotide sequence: TGTGCCAGCTCACCGGACAGGGCCAGCTCCTATAATTCACCCCTCCACTTT. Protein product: CASSPDRASSYNSPLHF.

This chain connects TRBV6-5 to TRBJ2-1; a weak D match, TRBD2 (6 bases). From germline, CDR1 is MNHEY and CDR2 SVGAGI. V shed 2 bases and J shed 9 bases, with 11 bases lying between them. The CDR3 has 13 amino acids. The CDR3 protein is CASSYSYGGEQFF. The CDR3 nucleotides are TGTGCCAGCAGTTACAGCTACGGGGGTGAGCAGTTCTTC.

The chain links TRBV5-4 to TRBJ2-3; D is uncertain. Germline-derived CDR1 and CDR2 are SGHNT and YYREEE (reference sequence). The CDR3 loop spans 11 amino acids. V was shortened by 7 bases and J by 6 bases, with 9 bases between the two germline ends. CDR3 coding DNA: TGTGCCAGCCACTCACAGGATACGCAGTATTTT. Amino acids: CASHSQDTQYF.

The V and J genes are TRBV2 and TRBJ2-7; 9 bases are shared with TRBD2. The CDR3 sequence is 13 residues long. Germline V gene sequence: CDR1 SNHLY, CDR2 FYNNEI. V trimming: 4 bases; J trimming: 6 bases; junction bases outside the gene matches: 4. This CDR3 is CASSAEREVEQYF. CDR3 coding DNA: TGTGCCAGCAGTGCTGAGCGGGAGGTCGAGCAGTACTTC.

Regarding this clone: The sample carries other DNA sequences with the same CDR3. This chain's CDR3 is CASSSRGHGNEKLFF. CDR3 in DNA: TGTGCCAGCAGCTCCAGGGGGCACGGTAATGAAAAACTGTTTTTT. This rearrangement joins TRBV11-2 to TRBJ1-4, with 8 bases lining up with TRBD1. This CDR3 is built from 15 residues. Germline V gene lookup returns CDR1 SGHAT and CDR2 FQNNGV. Unmatched junction bases numbered 5, after V lost 4 bases and J lost 4 bases.

CDR3 in DNA: TGTGCCAGCAGCTTAGGATCCCGTTTTTACACCTTC. It specifies CASSLGSRFYTF. The V call is TRBV7-8, the J call TRBJ1-2, with D uncertain. The CDR3 loop spans 12 amino acids. CDR1 SGHVS and CDR2 FQNEAQ come from the germline V gene. The ends were cut back, 1 base at V and 11 bases at J, with 11 bases in the middle.

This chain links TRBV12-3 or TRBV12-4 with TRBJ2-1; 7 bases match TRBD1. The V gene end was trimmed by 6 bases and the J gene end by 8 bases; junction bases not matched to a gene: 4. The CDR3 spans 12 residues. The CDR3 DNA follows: TGTGCCAGCAGACAGCAGGGGGATGAGCAGTTCTTC. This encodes CASRQQGDEQFF.

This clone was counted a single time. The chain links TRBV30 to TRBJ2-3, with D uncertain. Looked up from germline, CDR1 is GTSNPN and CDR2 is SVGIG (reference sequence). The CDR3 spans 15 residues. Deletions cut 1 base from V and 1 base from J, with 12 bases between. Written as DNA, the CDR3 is TGTGCCTGGAGTGAAGGGTTTACTGGCACAGATACGCAGTATTTT. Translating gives CAWSEGFTGTDTQYF.

In DNA, the CDR3 is TGCGCCAGCAGCCAGACTAGCGGGAGGACCTACGAGCAGTACTTC. The encoded protein is CASSQTSGRTYEQYF. V and J are TRBV4-1 and TRBJ2-7, with 13 bases that match TRBD2. Germline CDR1 MGHRA, CDR2 YSYEKL. This CDR3 has 15 amino acids. Trimming at V came to 3 bases and at J to 2 bases, leaving 1 base not matched to a gene.

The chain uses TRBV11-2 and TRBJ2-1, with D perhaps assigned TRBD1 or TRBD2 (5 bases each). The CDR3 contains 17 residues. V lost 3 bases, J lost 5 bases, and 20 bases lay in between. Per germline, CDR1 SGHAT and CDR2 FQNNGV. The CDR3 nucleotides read TGTGCCAGCAGCTTTACGGGACCCACATTCGGGGACAATGAGCAGTTCTTC. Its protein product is CASSFTGPTFGDNEQFF.

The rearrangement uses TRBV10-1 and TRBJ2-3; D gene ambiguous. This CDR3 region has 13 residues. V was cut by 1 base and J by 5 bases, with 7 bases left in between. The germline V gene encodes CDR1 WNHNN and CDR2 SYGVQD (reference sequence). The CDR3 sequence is CASSELILDTQYF. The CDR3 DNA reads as TGCGCCAGCAGTGAGTTAATACTAGATACGCAGTATTTT.

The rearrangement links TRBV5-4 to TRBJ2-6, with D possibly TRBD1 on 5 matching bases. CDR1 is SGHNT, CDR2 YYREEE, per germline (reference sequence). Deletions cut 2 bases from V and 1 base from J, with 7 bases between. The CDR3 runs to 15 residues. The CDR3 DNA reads TGTGCCAGCAGCTTTGACAGATCTGGGGCCAACGTCCTGACTTTC. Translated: CASSFDRSGANVLTF.

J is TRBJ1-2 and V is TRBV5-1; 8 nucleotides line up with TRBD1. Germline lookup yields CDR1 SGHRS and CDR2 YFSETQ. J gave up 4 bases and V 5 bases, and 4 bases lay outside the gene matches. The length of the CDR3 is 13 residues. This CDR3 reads CASRYRGAYGYTF. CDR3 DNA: TGCGCCAGCAGATACAGGGGGGCCTATGGCTACACCTTC.

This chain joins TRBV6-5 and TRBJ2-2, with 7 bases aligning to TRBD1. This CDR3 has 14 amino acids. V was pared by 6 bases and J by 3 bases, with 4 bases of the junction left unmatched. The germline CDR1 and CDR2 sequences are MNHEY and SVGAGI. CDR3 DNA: TGTGCCAGCAGCCGTACAGGGGACACCGGGGAGCTGTTTTTT. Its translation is CASSRTGDTGELFF.

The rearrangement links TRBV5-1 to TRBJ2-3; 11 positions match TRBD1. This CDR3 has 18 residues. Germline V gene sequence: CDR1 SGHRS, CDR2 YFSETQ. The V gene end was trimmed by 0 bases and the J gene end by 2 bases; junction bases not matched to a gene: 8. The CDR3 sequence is CASSLDPRTGGNTDTQYF. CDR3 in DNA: TGCGCCAGCAGCTTGGACCCCCGGACAGGGGGCAACACAGATACGCAGTATTTT.

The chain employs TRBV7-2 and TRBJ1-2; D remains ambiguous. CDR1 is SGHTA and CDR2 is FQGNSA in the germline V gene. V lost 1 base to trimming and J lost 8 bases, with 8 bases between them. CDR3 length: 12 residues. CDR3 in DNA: TGTGCCAGCAGCTTAGTGAGGGAAGGCTACACCTTC. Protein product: CASSLVREGYTF. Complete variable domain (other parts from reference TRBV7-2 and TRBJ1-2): GAGVSQSPSNKVTEKGKDVELRCDPISGHTALYWYRQSLGQGLEFLIYFQGNSAPDKSGLPSDRFSAERTGGSVSTLTIQRTQQEDSAVYLCASSLVREGYTFGSGTRLTVV.